This record concerns one TCR beta chain sequence. This CDR3 is 13 amino acids long. Trimming shortened V by 0 bases and J by 1 base, and 4 bases separated the two germline ends. Looked up from germline, CDR1 is SGDLS and CDR2 is YYNGEE. Sequenced by immunoSEQ multiplex PCR; TCRdb stores in-frame clones only, minus some. The table lists some 40,000 clones, about 90% of them singletons, with about 19% in the top ten. This entry is derived from a study of blood T cell repertoires in COVID-19. The sequence derives from a man aged 55 to 70 with acute or convalescent COVID-19. V gene TRBV9 combines with J gene TRBJ1-1; no firm D call. The sequenced sample was peripheral blood. Here the CDR3 DNA reads TGTGCCAGCAGCGTAGACTGGAACACTGAAGCTTTCTTT. This gives the protein CASSVDWNTEAFF.